Described below is a single TCR beta chain sequence and its context. This sample was taken from a study of blood T cell repertoires in COVID-19. Libraries were prepared by immunoSEQ multiplex PCR; TCRdb keeps only in-frame clonotypes and omits some of them. This sample has about 180,000 clones, with about 86% found just once. There are 16 residues in the CDR3. J gave up 6 bases and V 1 base, and 9 bases lay outside the gene matches. CDR1 is MDHEN and CDR2 is SYDVKM in the germline V gene. This sequence joins TRBV28 and TRBJ2-1, with 7 bases lining up with TRBD1. The sequencing input was peripheral blood. This TCR came from a woman aged 25-40 years with active or convalescent COVID-19. CDR3 bases: TGTGCCAGCAGTTTATTACAGGGGATTAACTTCAATGAGCAGTTCTTC. Translated, it gives CASSLLQGINFNEQFF.